The 14 T cell receptor beta chains reported below all come from one sample, sequenced in a study of a mutant IDH1 vaccine in newly diagnosed glioma. No antigen is known for these receptors. The repertoire was sequenced with immunoSEQ multiplex PCR; TCRdb's copy has only in-frame clones and lacks some. The sample holds some 28,000 clones; 80% to 85% are singletons and the top ten take more than 15%. Time point defined: week 23, last vaccination. A single vaccine dose contained 300 ug of mutant IDH1 20-mer peptide, and topical imiquimod was used with it. Here the sequenced sample was PBMCs, taken from a glioma patient whose treatment included an IDH1 peptide vaccine. These receptors came from a woman in her twenties or thirties with glioma.

The chain uses TRBV10-3 and TRBJ1-1; TRBD1 agrees at 8 bases. Germline V gene data show CDR1 as ENHRY and CDR2 as SYGVKD. The CDR3 totals 14 residues. V lost 3 bases to trimming and J lost 4 bases; unmatched junction nucleotides: 4. CDR3 sequence (DNA): TGTGCCATCAGTGACAGGGGGCAGGGCACTGAAGCTTTCTTT. Its translation: CAISDRGQGTEAFF.

The chain couples TRBV5-5 to TRBJ1-6; D is ambiguous. Germline lookup yields CDR1 SGHKS and CDR2 YYEKEE (reference sequence). V lost 1 base to trimming and J lost 9 bases, with 14 bases between them. This CDR3 has 15 amino acids. CDR3 residues: CASSLSGQDASPLHF. The CDR3 bases are TGTGCCAGCAGCTTGTCGGGTCAAGATGCTTCACCCCTCCACTTT.

This chain joins TRBV9 and TRBJ2-4; perhaps TRBD1 as D (6 bases). V shed 4 bases and J shed 5 bases, with 16 bases lying between them. CDR3 size: 15 residues. Per germline, CDR1 SGDLS and CDR2 YYNGEE. CDR3 bases: TGTGCCAGCAGCCCCCCACCGGGACACCAAAACATTCAGTACTTC. It yields the protein CASSPPPGHQNIQYF. The full variable domain, rest sourced from reference TRBV9 and TRBJ2-4, is DSGVTQTPKHLITATGQRVTLRCSPRSGDLSVYWYQQSLDQGLQFLIQYYNGEERAKGNILERFSAQQFPDLHSELNLSSLELGDSALYFCASSPPPGHQNIQYFGAGTRLSVL.

The gene calls are TRBV5-1 and TRBJ1-6; D is ambiguous. Trimming stripped 2 bases from V and 8 bases from J, with 11 bases between. This CDR3 contains 14 residues. In germline, CDR1 is SGHRS, CDR2 YFSETQ. CDR3 sequence (DNA): TGCGCCAGCAGCTTAGAAGGGTCGGATTCACCCCTCCACTTT. Translating it yields CASSLEGSDSPLHF. Full variable domain (missing parts from reference TRBV5-1 and TRBJ1-6): KAGVTQTPRYLIKTRGQQVTLSCSPISGHRSVSWYQQTPGQGLQFLFEYFSETQRNKGNFPGRFSGRQFSNSRSEMNVSTLELGDSALYLCASSLEGSDSPLHFGNGTRLTVT.

The CDR3 nucleotides read TGTGCCAGCAGGCTGGTCCTAAGGGCTGAAGCTTTCTTT. It specifies CASRLVLRAEAFF. The chain recombines TRBV6-1 with TRBJ1-1; D gene unclear. Germline V CDR1 and CDR2: MNHNS, SASEGT. Trimming removed 6 bases at V and 6 bases at J, with 14 bases between. This CDR3 spans 13 amino acids.

The count of this clone is one. The chain couples TRBV4-2 to TRBJ2-7, with D unclear. The CDR3 contains 11 residues. Looked up from germline, CDR1 is LGHNA and CDR2 is YNFKEQ. V shed 1 base and J shed 5 bases, with 3 bases lying between them. CDR3 nucleotide sequence: TGTGCCAGCAGCCAAGGGCACGAGCAGTACTTC. This codes for CASSQGHEQYF.

This clone was counted between two and nine times. The genes are TRBV4-2 and TRBJ2-3; tentative D call: TRBD2 (5 bases). The length of the CDR3 is 16 residues. Germline CDR1 is LGHNA and CDR2 is YNFKEQ. Between the trimmed V and J ends, which lost 0 bases and 4 bases, there was a span of 14 bases. CDR3 region: CASSQDPGESADTQYF. The CDR3 coding sequence is TGTGCCAGCAGCCAAGATCCCGGGGAGTCCGCAGATACGCAGTATTTT.

The CDR3 loop reads CASSLVGTSLGNTIYF. In DNA, the CDR3 is TGTGCCAGCAGCTTAGTTGGGACATCGCTGGGGAACACCATATATTTT. The chain has TRBV7-9 and TRBJ1-3; perhaps TRBD1 as D (6 bases). Germline-derived CDR1 and CDR2 are SEHNR and FQNEAQ (reference sequence). V was shortened by 1 base and J by 7 bases, with 17 bases between the two germline ends. The CDR3 is 16 residues long.

V gene TRBV27 combines with J gene TRBJ1-5; 7 bases are shared with TRBD1. Trimming removed 3 bases from V and 7 bases from J; junction bases left unmatched: 3. The CDR3 contains 13 residues. The germline V gene has CDR1 MNHEY and CDR2 SMNVEV (reference sequence). In DNA form, the CDR3 reads TGTGCCAGCAGTTTTGGAGGGGGCCAGCCCCAGCATTTT. Amino acids: CASSFGGGQPQHF.

V usage is TRBV6-5 and J usage is TRBJ2-5; 10 bases fit TRBD1. The CDR3 runs to 14 residues. After removal of 8 bases from V and 7 bases from J, the junction contained 10 bases not matched to a gene. CDR1 and CDR2 (germline): MNHEY, SVGAGI. CDR3: CASASGTGEATQYF. The CDR3 coding sequence is TGTGCCAGCGCATCGGGGACAGGGGAGGCGACCCAGTACTTC.

This chain joins TRBV5-4 and TRBJ2-1, with TRBD2 matching 11 bases. This CDR3 region has 15 residues. The V gene's germline CDR1 is SGHNT and CDR2 YYREEE (reference sequence). Germline trimming cut 2 bases from V and 9 bases from J; bases unmatched to any gene: 7. The CDR3 DNA reads as TGTGCCAGCAGCTTTAGCGGGGGGGCCGGGGGTGAGCAGTTCTTC. Residues: CASSFSGGAGGEQFF.

The chain combines TRBV10-3 with TRBJ2-7; D not resolved. Trimming stripped 4 bases from V and 1 base from J, with 5 bases between. The CDR3 spans 12 residues. The germline V gene encodes CDR1 ENHRY and CDR2 SYGVKD. The CDR3 nucleotides are TGTGCCATCAGTGGGGATTCCTACGAGCAGTACTTC. It encodes CAISGDSYEQYF.

V is TRBV4-1 and J is TRBJ1-2; D is undetermined. CDR3 length: 14 amino acids. V lost 3 bases to trimming and J lost 0 bases, with 8 bases between them. From germline, CDR1 is MGHRA and CDR2 YSYEKL. The CDR3: CASSHYTSNYGYTF. In nucleotides, the CDR3 is TGCGCCAGCAGCCATTACACCTCTAACTATGGCTACACCTTC.

The genes are TRBV29-1 and TRBJ1-2; D remains unclear. Germline V gene sequence: CDR1 SQVTM, CDR2 ANQGSEA. This CDR3 has 11 amino acids. V was pared by 4 bases and J by 8 bases, with 11 bases between. This CDR3 is CSVVGWEGYTF. DNA for the CDR3: TGCAGCGTTGTAGGCTGGGAGGGCTACACCTTC. The full variable domain, rest sourced from reference TRBV29-1 and TRBJ1-2, is SAVISQKPSRDICQRGTSLTIQCQVDSQVTMMFWYRQQPGQSLTLIATANQGSEATYESGFVIDKFPISRPNLTFSTLTVSNMSPEDSSIYLCSVVGWEGYTFGSGTRLTVV.